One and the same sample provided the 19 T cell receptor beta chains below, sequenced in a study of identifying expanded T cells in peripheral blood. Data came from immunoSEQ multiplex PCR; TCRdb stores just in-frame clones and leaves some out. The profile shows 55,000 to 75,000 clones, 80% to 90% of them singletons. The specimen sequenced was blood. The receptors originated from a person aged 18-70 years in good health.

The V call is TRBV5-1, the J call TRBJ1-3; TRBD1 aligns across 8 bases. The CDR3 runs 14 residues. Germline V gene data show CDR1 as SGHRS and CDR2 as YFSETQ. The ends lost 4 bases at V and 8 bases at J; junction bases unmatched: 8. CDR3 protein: CASSRTGTLDTIYF. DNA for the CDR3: TGCGCCAGCAGCCGGACAGGGACCCTGGACACCATATATTTT.

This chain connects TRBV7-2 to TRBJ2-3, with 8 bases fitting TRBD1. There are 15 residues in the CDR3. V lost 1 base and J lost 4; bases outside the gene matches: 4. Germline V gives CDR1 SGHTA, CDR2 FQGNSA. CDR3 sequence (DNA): TGTGCCAGCAGCTTAGGGACAGGGTACTCAGATACGCAGTATTTT. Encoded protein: CASSLGTGYSDTQYF. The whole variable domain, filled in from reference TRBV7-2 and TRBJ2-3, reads GAGVSQSPSNKVTEKGKDVELRCDPISGHTALYWYRQSLGQGLEFLIYFQGNSAPDKSGLPSDRFSAERTGGSVSTLTIQRTQQEDSAVYLCASSLGTGYSDTQYFGPGTRLTVL.

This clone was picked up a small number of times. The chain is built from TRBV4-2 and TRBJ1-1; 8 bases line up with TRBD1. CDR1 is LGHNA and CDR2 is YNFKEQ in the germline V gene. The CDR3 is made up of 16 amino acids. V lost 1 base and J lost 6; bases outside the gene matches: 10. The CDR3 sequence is CASSQGADREGSEAFF. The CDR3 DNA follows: TGTGCCAGCAGCCAAGGGGCGGACAGGGAGGGGTCTGAAGCTTTCTTT.

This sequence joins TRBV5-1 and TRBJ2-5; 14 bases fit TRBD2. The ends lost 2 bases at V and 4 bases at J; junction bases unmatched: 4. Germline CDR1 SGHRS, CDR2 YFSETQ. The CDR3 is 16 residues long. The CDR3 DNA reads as TGCGCCAGCAGCTTAGGGACTAGCGGGAGTGGAGAGACCCAGTACTTC. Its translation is CASSLGTSGSGETQYF.

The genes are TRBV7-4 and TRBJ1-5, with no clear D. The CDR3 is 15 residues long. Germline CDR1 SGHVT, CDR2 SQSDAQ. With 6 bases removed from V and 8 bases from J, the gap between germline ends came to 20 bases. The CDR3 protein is CASRPTGLQNEPQHF. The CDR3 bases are TGTGCCAGCAGGCCTACCGGGCTTCAGAACGAGCCCCAGCATTTT.

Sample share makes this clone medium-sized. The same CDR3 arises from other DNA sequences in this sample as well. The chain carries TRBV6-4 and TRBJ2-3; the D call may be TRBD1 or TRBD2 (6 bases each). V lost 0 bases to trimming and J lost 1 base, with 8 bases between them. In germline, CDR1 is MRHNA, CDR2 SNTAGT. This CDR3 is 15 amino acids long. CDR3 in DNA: TGTGCCAGCAGTGACTCGAGGGGGGGCACAGATACGCAGTATTTT. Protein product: CASSDSRGGTDTQYF.

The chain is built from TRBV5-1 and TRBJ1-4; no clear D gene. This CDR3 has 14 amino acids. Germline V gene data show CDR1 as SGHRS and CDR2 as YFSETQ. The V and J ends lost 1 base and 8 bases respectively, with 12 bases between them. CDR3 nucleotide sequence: TGCGCCAGCAGCTTGTCTCTATCCCACGAAAAACTGTTTTTT. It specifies CASSLSLSHEKLFF. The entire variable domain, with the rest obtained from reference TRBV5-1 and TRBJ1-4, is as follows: KAGVTQTPRYLIKTRGQQVTLSCSPISGHRSVSWYQQTPGQGLQFLFEYFSETQRNKGNFPGRFSGRQFSNSRSEMNVSTLELGDSALYLCASSLSLSHEKLFFGSGTQLSVL.

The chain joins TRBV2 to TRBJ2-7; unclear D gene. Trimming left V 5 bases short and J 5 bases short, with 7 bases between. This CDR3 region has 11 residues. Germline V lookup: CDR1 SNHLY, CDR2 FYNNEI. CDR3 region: CASSFKHEQYF. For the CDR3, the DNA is TGTGCCAGCAGTTTCAAACACGAGCAGTACTTC.

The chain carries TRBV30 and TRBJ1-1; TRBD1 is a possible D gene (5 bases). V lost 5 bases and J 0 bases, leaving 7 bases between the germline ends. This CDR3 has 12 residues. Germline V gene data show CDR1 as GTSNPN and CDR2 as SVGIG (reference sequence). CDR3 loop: CAWGGLNTEAFF. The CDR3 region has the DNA TGTGCCTGGGGGGGGTTGAACACTGAAGCTTTCTTT.

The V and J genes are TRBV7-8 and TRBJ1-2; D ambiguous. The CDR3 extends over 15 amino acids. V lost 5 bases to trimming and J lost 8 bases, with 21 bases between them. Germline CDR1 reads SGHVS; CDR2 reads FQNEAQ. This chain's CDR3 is CASSQNLRVDRGYTF. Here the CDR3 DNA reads TGTGCCAGCAGCCAAAATCTTCGGGTGGATAGGGGCTACACCTTC.

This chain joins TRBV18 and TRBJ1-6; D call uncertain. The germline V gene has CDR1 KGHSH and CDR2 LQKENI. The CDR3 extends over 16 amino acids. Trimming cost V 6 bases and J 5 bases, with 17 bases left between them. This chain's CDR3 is CASSYQSGSNNSPLHF. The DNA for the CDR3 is TGTGCCAGCTCCTACCAATCGGGTTCGAATAATTCACCCCTCCACTTT.

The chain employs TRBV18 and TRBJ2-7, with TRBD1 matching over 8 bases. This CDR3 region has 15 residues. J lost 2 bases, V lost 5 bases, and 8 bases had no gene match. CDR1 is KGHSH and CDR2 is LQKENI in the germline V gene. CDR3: CASSSTGTGPYEQYF. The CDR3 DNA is TGTGCCAGCTCATCAACCGGGACAGGACCCTACGAGCAGTACTTC.

The CDR3 protein is CASSIVSQNQETQYF. CDR3 DNA sequence: TGTGCCAGTAGTATAGTATCGCAGAATCAAGAGACCCAGTACTTC. V gene TRBV19 combines with J gene TRBJ2-5; D gene ambiguous. Germline lookup yields CDR1 LNHDA and CDR2 SQIVND (reference sequence). The CDR3 covers 15 residues. The ends were cut back, 1 base at V and 2 bases at J, with 11 bases in the middle.

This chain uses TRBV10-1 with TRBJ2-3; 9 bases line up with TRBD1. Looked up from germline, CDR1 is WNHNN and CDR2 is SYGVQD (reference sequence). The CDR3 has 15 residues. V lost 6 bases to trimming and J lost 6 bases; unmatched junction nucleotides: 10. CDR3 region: CASSSSRDRADTQYF. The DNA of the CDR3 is TGCGCCAGCAGCTCTTCCCGGGACAGGGCCGATACGCAGTATTTT.

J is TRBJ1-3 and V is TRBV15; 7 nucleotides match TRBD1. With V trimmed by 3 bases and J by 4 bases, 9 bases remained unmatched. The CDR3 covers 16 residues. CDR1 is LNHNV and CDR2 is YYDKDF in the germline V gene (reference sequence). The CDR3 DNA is TGTGCCACCAGCAGTTCGGACAGGTCCTGGGGAAACACCATATATTTT. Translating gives CATSSSDRSWGNTIYF. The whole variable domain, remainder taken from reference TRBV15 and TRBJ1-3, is DAMVIQNPRYQVTQFGKPVTLSCSQTLNHNVMYWYQQKSSQAPKLLFHYYDKDFNNEADTPDNFQSRRPNTSFCFLDIRSPGLGDTAMYLCATSSSDRSWGNTIYFGEGSWLTVV.

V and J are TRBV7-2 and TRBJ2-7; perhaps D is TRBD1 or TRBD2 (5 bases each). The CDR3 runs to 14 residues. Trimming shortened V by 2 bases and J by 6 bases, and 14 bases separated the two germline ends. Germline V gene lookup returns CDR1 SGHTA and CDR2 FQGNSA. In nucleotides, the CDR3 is TGTGCCAGCAGCTTACAAGGGACCTCTCGCGAGCAGTACTTC. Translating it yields CASSLQGTSREQYF.

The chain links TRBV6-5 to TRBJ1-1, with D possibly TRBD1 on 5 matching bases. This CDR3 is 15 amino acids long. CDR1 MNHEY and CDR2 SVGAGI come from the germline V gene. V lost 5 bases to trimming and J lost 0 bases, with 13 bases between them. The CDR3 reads CASSGTRVLNTEAFF. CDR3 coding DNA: TGTGCCAGCAGTGGTACCAGGGTGTTGAACACTGAAGCTTTCTTT.

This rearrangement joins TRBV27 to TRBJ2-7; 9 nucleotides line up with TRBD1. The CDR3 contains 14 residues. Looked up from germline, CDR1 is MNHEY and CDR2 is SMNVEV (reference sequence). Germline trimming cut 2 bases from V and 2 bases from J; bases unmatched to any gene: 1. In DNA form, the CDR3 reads TGTGCCAGCAGTTTACGACAGGGGGCCTACGAGCAGTACTTC. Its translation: CASSLRQGAYEQYF.

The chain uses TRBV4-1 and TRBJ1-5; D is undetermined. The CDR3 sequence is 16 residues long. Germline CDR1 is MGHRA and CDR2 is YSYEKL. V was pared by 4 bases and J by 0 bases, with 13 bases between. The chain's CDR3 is CASSLGPLSSNQPQHF. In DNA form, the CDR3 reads TGCGCCAGCAGCCTCGGGCCCCTCTCTAGCAATCAGCCCCAGCATTTT.